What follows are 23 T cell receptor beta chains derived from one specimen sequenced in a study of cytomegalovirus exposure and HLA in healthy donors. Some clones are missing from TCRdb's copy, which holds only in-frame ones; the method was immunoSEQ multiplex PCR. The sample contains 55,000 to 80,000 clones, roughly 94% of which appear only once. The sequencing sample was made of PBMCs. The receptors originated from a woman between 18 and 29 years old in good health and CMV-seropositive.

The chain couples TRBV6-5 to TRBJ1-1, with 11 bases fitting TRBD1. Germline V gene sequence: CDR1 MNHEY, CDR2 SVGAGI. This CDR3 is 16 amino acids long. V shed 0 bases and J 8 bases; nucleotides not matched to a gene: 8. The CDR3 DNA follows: TGTGCCAGCAGTTACTCCCCCCGGGGGACAGGGGGGGAAGCTTTCTTT. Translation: CASSYSPRGTGGEAFF.

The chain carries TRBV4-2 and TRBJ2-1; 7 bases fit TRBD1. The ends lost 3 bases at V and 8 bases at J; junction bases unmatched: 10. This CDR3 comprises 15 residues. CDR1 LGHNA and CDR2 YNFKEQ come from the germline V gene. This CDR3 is CASSHLQGNEDEQFF. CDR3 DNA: TGTGCCAGCAGCCACCTACAGGGGAACGAGGATGAGCAGTTCTTC.

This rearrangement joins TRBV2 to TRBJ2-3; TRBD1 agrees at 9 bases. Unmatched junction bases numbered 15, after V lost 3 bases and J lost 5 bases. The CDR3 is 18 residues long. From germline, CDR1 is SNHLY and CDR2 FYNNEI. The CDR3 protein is CASSDAGQTGGRVDTQYF. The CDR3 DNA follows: TGTGCCAGCAGTGACGCTGGGCAGACAGGGGGGAGAGTAGATACGCAGTATTTT.

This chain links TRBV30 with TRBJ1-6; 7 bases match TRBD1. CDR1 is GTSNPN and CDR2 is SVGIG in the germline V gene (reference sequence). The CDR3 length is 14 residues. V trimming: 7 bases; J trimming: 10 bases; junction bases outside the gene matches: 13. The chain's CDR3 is CAYNPDRRDSPLHF. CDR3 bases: TGTGCCTACAACCCGGACAGGAGGGACTCACCCCTCCACTTT.

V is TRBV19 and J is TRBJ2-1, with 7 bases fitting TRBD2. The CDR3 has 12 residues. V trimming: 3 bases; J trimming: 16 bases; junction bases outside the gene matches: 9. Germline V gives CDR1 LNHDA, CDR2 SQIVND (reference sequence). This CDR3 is CASSISREWVFF. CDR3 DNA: TGTGCCAGTAGTATCTCGCGGGAGTGGGTTTTCTTC. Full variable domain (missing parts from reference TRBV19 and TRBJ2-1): DGGITQSPKYLFRKEGQNVTLSCEQNLNHDAMYWYRQDPGQGLRLIYYSQIVNDFQKGDIAEGYSVSREKKESFPLTVTSAQKNPTAFYLCASSISREWVFFGPGTRLTVL.

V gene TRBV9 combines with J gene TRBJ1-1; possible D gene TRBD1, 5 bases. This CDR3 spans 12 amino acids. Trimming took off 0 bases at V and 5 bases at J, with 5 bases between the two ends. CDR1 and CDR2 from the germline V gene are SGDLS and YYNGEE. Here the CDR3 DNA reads TGTGCCAGCAGCGTAGGACAGACTGAAGCTTTCTTT. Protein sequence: CASSVGQTEAFF.

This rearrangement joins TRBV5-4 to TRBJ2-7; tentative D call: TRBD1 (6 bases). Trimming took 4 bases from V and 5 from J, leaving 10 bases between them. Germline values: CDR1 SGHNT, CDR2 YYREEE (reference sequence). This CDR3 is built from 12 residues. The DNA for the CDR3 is TGTGCCAGCAGCGCGGACAGCCACGAGCAGTACTTC. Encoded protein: CASSADSHEQYF.

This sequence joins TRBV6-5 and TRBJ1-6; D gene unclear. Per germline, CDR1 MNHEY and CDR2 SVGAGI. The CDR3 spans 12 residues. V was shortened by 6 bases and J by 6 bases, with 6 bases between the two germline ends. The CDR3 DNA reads TGTGCCAGCAGCCCCCGTAATTCACCCCTCCACTTT. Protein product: CASSPRNSPLHF.

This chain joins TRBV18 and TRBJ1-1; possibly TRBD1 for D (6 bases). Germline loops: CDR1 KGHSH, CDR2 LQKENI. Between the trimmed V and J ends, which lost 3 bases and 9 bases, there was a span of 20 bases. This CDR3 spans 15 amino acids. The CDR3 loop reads CASSPQSTGGGKAFF. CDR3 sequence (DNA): TGTGCCAGCTCACCCCAATCCACTGGCGGGGGCAAAGCTTTCTTT.

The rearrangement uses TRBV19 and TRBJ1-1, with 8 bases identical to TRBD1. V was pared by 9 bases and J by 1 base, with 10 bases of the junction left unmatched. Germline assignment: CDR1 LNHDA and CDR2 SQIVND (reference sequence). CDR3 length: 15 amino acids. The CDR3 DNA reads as TGTGCCAGCCATGATTGGACAGGGACGAACACTGAAGCTTTCTTT. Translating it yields CASHDWTGTNTEAFF.

CDR3 amino acids: CASRPRQGGPYNEQFF. The CDR3 nucleotides read TGTGCCAGCAGGCCCAGACAGGGGGGGCCCTACAATGAGCAGTTCTTC. The chain combines TRBV27 with TRBJ2-1; 9 bases line up with TRBD1. Germline V gene sequence: CDR1 MNHEY, CDR2 SMNVEV (reference sequence). The CDR3 spans 16 residues. Losses at the gene ends were 6 bases for V and 2 bases for J; bases not matched to a gene: 8.

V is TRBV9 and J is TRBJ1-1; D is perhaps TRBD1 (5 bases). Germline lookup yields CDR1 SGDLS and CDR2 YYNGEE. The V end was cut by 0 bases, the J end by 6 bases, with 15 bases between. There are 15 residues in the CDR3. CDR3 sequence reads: CASSVVGQGRAEAFF. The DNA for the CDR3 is TGTGCCAGCAGCGTAGTTGGGCAGGGCAGGGCTGAAGCTTTCTTT.

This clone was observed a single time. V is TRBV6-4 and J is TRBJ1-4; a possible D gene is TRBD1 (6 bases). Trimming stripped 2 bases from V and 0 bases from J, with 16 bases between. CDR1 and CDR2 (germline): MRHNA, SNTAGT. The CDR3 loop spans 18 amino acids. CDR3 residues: CASSDPCGHRATNEKLFF. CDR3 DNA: TGTGCCAGCAGTGACCCCTGCGGCCACAGGGCAACTAATGAAAAACTGTTTTTT.

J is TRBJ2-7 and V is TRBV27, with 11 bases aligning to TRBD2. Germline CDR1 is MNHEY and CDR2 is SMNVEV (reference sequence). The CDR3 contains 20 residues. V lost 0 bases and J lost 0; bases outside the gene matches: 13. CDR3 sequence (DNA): TGTGCCAGCAGTTTATCAGCGCCGGGACTAGCGGTTATCGGCTCCTACGAGCAGTACTTC. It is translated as CASSLSAPGLAVIGSYEQYF.

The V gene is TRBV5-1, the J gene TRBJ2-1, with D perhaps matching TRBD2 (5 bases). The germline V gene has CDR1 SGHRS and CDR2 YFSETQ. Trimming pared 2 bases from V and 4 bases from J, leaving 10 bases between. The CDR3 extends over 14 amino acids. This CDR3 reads CASSFEGEYNEQFF. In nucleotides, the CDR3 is TGCGCCAGCAGCTTTGAGGGAGAGTACAATGAGCAGTTCTTC. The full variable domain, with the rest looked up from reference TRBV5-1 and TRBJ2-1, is KAGVTQTPRYLIKTRGQQVTLSCSPISGHRSVSWYQQTPGQGLQFLFEYFSETQRNKGNFPGRFSGRQFSNSRSEMNVSTLELGDSALYLCASSFEGEYNEQFFGPGTRLTVL.

The CDR3 here is CASSFQGRNSPLHF. CDR3 nucleotide sequence: TGTGCCAGCAGTTTTCAGGGTAGAAATTCACCCCTCCACTTT. V gene TRBV28 combines with J gene TRBJ1-6; perhaps TRBD1 as D (5 bases). The CDR3 length is 14 residues. The germline V gene has CDR1 MDHEN and CDR2 SYDVKM. V lost 3 bases and J 7 bases, leaving 10 bases between the germline ends. The full variable domain, completed using reference TRBV28 and TRBJ1-6, is DVKVTQSSRYLVKRTGEKVFLECVQDMDHENMFWYRQDPGLGLRLIYFSYDVKMKEKGDIPEGYSVSREKKERFSLILESASTNQTSMYLCASSFQGRNSPLHFGNGTRLTVT.

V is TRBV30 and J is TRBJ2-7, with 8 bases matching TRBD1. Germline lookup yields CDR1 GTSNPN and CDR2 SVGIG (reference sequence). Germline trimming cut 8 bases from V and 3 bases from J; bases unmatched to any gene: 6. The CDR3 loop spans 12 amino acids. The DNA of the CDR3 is TGTGCCGGCCAGGACAGGGACTACGAGCAGTACTTC. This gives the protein CAGQDRDYEQYF.

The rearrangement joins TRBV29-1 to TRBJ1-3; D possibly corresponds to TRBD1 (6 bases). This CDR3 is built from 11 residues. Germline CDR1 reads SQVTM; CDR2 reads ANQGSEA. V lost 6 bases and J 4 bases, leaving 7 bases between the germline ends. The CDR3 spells CSVQGGNTIYF. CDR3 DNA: TGCAGCGTCCAGGGGGGAAACACCATATATTTT.

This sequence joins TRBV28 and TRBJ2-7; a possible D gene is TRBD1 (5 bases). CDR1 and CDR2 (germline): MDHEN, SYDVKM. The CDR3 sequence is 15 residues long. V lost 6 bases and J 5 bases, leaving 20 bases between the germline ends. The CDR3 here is CASSLLGPSAHEQYF. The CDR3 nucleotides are TGTGCCAGCAGCCTCTTGGGGCCGAGCGCCCACGAGCAGTACTTC.

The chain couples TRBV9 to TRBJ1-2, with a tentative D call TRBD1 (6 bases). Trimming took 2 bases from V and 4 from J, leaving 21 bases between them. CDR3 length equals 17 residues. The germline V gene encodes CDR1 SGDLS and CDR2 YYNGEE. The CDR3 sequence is CASSVQGPSMDFYGYTF. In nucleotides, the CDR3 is TGTGCCAGCAGCGTTCAGGGGCCAAGTATGGACTTCTATGGCTACACCTTC.

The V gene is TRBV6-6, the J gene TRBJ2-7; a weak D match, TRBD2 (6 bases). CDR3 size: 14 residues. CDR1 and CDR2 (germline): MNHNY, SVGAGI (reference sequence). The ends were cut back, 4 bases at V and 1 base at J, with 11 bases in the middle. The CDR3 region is CASSSPRESYEQYF. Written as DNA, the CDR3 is TGTGCCAGCAGTTCGCCCCGGGAGTCCTACGAGCAGTACTTC.

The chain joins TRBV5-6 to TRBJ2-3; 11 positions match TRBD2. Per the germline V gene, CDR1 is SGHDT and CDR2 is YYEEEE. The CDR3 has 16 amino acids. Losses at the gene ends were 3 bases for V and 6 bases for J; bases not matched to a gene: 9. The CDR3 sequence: CASSSLAGGMRDTQYF. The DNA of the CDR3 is TGTGCCAGCAGCTCCTTAGCGGGAGGGATGAGGGATACGCAGTATTTT.

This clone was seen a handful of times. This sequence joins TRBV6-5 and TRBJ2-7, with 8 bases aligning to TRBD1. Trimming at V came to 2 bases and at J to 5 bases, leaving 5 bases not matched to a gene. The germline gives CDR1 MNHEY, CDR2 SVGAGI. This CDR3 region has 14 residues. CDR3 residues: CASSYRPGGDEQYF. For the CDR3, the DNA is TGTGCCAGCAGTTACCGTCCAGGGGGCGACGAGCAGTACTTC.